The T cell receptor beta chain under discussion was sequenced for a study of PD-L1 blockade in urothelial cancer. CDR3 length: 14 residues. The ends were cut back, 5 bases at V and 7 bases at J, with 15 bases in the middle. Germline V CDR1 and CDR2: MNHEY, SVGAGI. The table came from immunoSEQ multiplex PCR; TCRdb's copy has only in-frame clones and leaves some out. The sample records around 26,000 clones, approximately 81% being singletons. Sample time point: peripheral blood 6 weeks after treatment start. The sample in question was PBMCs, obtained around atezolizumab (anti-PD-L1) treatment. V gene TRBV6-5 combines with J gene TRBJ2-1; D is possibly TRBD2 (5 bases). The source is a man aged 65-85 years with urothelial cancer. The CDR3 DNA reads as TGTGCCAGCAGTACCAGCGGCTGGGGTAATGAGCAGTTCTTC. Residues: CASSTSGWGNEQFF.